The 17 T cell receptor beta chains given below trace back to one sample, sequenced in a study of blood T cell repertoires in COVID-19. TCRdb's table, derived via immunoSEQ multiplex PCR, lists solely in-frame clones and lacks some. The table includes about 83,000 clones, about four fifths detected once. The sequencing input was peripheral blood. The receptors stem from a woman of 80 years or more with active or convalescent COVID-19.

CDR3: CASSPPGRETQYF. The CDR3 nucleotides read TGTGCCAGCAGCCCCCCAGGGCGGGAGACCCAGTACTTC. This sequence joins TRBV7-2 and TRBJ2-5; the D gene is possibly TRBD1 (5 bases). Trimming stripped 5 bases from V and 5 bases from J, with 12 bases between. Looked up from germline, CDR1 is SGHTA and CDR2 is FQGNSA. This CDR3 is built from 13 residues.

This clone was found a few times. This sequence joins TRBV18 and TRBJ2-2; D call uncertain. The germline V gene has CDR1 KGHSH and CDR2 LQKENI. V lost 0 bases and J lost 4, with 6 bases in between. The CDR3 contains 14 residues. The CDR3 DNA reads as TGTGCCAGCTCACCACCGCGGCCCACCGGGGAGCTGTTTTTT. It yields the protein CASSPPRPTGELFF.

To note about this clone: This sample also contains other DNA sequences that code for the same CDR3. This sequence joins TRBV27 and TRBJ1-5, with TRBD1 identical over 9 bases. Germline V gene data show CDR1 as MNHEY and CDR2 as SMNVEV (reference sequence). Losses at the gene ends were 2 bases for V and 4 bases for J; bases not matched to a gene: 0. This CDR3 is built from 14 residues. The CDR3 nucleotides read TGTGCCAGCAGTTTAGGGACAGGGAATCAGCCCCAGCATTTT. This gives the protein CASSLGTGNQPQHF.

The V call is TRBV5-6, the J call TRBJ1-1, with TRBD1 matching over 9 bases. Trimming at V came to 2 bases and at J to 4 bases, leaving 3 bases not matched to a gene. The germline CDR1 and CDR2 sequences are SGHDT and YYEEEE. This CDR3 is 14 amino acids long. CDR3: CASSFPDRGTEAFF. DNA for the CDR3: TGTGCCAGCAGCTTTCCGGACAGGGGCACTGAAGCTTTCTTT.

The V call is TRBV18, the J call TRBJ1-2, with a tentative D call TRBD1 (6 bases). V was cut by 3 bases and J by 1 base, with 12 bases left in between. The CDR3 is made up of 15 amino acids. CDR1 is KGHSH, CDR2 LQKENI, per germline. As DNA, the CDR3 is TGTGCCAGCTCACCGGACAGCGACCTTAACTATGGCTACACCTTC. Protein sequence: CASSPDSDLNYGYTF.

V gene TRBV9 combines with J gene TRBJ2-7, with TRBD1 matching over 8 bases. The germline gives CDR1 SGDLS, CDR2 YYNGEE. The CDR3 spans 15 residues. Trimming cost V 3 bases and J 6 bases; bases outside gene matches: 11. The CDR3 bases are TGTGCCAGCAGCGAAGGACAGGGTGTGATCGGCGAGCAGTACTTC. Translating gives CASSEGQGVIGEQYF. The variable domain in full, completed from reference TRBV9 and TRBJ2-7, reads DSGVTQTPKHLITATGQRVTLRCSPRSGDLSVYWYQQSLDQGLQFLIQYYNGEERAKGNILERFSAQQFPDLHSELNLSSLELGDSALYFCASSEGQGVIGEQYFGPGTRLTVT.

V is TRBV24-1 and J is TRBJ1-2; 9 nucleotides align to TRBD1. Germline V CDR1 and CDR2: KGHDR, SFDVKD. J was trimmed by 3 bases and V by 3 bases; bases with no gene match: 7. The CDR3 is 16 amino acids. The CDR3 sequence is CATSDPGQGSDYGYTF. The CDR3 bases are TGTGCCACCAGTGATCCCGGACAGGGGTCGGACTATGGCTACACCTTC.

The rearrangement joins TRBV11-2 to TRBJ1-2; tentatively, D is TRBD1 (6 bases). Germline V lookup: CDR1 SGHAT, CDR2 FQNNGV. The germline V and J ends were trimmed by 9 bases and 7 bases, with 12 bases remaining between them. The CDR3 has 11 residues. CDR3 residues: CASEGGGGYTF. The CDR3, as DNA: TGTGCCAGTGAAGGGGGGGGTGGCTACACCTTC.

The CDR3 is CSAEPNTEAFF. The CDR3 DNA follows: TGCAGTGCGGAGCCGAACACTGAAGCTTTCTTT. The J gene is TRBJ1-1, the V gene TRBV20-1; D gene ambiguous. With 6 bases removed from V and 1 base from J, the gap between germline ends came to 6 bases. The CDR3 has 11 residues. Per germline, CDR1 DFQATT and CDR2 SNEGSKA (reference sequence).

As DNA, the CDR3 is TGTGCCAGCTCACCAGGGCAGTGGAATTCACCCCTCCACTTT. This sequence encodes CASSPGQWNSPLHF. The genes are TRBV18 and TRBJ1-6, with no clear D. The germline V and J ends were trimmed by 2 bases and 7 bases, with 9 bases remaining between them. The CDR3 contains 14 residues. Germline V gene data show CDR1 as KGHSH and CDR2 as LQKENI.

The J gene is TRBJ2-2, the V gene TRBV6-2 or TRBV6-3; TRBD1 matches 8 bases. The CDR3 has 15 residues. The germline V gene has CDR1 MNHEY and CDR2 SVGEGT. J lost 6 bases, V lost 6 bases, and 9 bases had no gene match. This CDR3 reads CASSYGQGPPGELFF. CDR3 sequence (DNA): TGTGCCAGCAGCTATGGACAGGGCCCGCCCGGGGAGCTGTTTTTT.

The sample holds one count of this clone. This chain links TRBV14 with TRBJ1-2, with TRBD1 matching 8 bases. Per germline, CDR1 SGHDN and CDR2 FVKESK. The V segment lost 7 bases and the J segment 0 bases; nucleotides outside the gene matches: 13. The CDR3 spans 17 residues. CDR3 protein: CASTLPLDRVPNYGYTF. CDR3 in DNA: TGTGCCAGCACTCTCCCCCTGGACAGGGTTCCTAACTATGGCTACACCTTC. Filled out from reference TRBV14 and TRBJ1-2, the complete variable domain reads EAGVTQFPSHSVIEKGQTVTLRCDPISGHDNLYWYRRVMGKEIKFLLHFVKESKQDESGMPNNRFLAERTGGTYSTLKVQPAELEDSGVYFCASTLPLDRVPNYGYTFGSGTRLTVV.

The gene calls are TRBV28 and TRBJ1-1; no reliable D call. In germline, CDR1 is MDHEN, CDR2 SYDVKM. CDR3 length: 12 amino acids. Trimming shortened V by 7 bases and J by 2 bases, and 8 bases separated the two germline ends. The CDR3 loop reads CASKDSNTEAFF. In DNA form, the CDR3 reads TGTGCCAGCAAGGACTCCAACACTGAAGCTTTCTTT.

V usage is TRBV7-2 and J usage is TRBJ2-7; D perhaps matches TRBD2 (5 bases). The CDR3 covers 15 residues. The V gene lost 1 base and the J gene lost 3 bases, with 13 bases spanning the gap. In germline, CDR1 is SGHTA, CDR2 FQGNSA. The CDR3 loop is CASSLEYPRDYEQYF. The CDR3 DNA is TGTGCCAGCAGCTTAGAGTACCCCCGGGACTACGAGCAGTACTTC. The full variable domain, completed using reference TRBV7-2 and TRBJ2-7, is GAGVSQSPSNKVTEKGKDVELRCDPISGHTALYWYRQSLGQGLEFLIYFQGNSAPDKSGLPSDRFSAERTGGSVSTLTIQRTQQEDSAVYLCASSLEYPRDYEQYFGPGTRLTVT.

The V call is TRBV10-3, the J call TRBJ2-6; D gene unclear. CDR3 length: 12 amino acids. The germline V and J ends were trimmed by 10 bases and 0 bases, with 4 bases remaining between them. The germline V gene has CDR1 ENHRY and CDR2 SYGVKD. CDR3 DNA: TGTGCCACCGGCTCTGGGGCCAACGTCCTGACTTTC. It is translated as CATGSGANVLTF.

This chain links TRBV5-4 with TRBJ2-2; 9 nucleotides match TRBD1. The CDR3 covers 15 residues. Germline V gene lookup returns CDR1 SGHNT and CDR2 YYREEE (reference sequence). V gave up 2 bases and J gave up 4 bases; unmatched junction bases: 3. DNA of the CDR3: TGTGCCAGCAGCTTACAGGGGGCGGTCACCGGGGAGCTGTTTTTT. It encodes CASSLQGAVTGELFF.

The chain combines TRBV4-1 with TRBJ2-2, with 9 bases aligning to TRBD1. The CDR3 has 16 residues. Germline loops: CDR1 MGHRA, CDR2 YSYEKL. The V segment lost 3 bases and the J segment 0 bases; nucleotides outside the gene matches: 2. The CDR3 DNA reads TGCGCCAGCAGCCAGGGGACAGGGACGAACACCGGGGAGCTGTTTTTT. This encodes CASSQGTGTNTGELFF.